This TCR beta chain was recovered during a study of post-analysis software for immune sequencing data. Study-level information: Multiple sclerosis in the patients followed relapsing-remitting, secondary progressive and progressive-relapsing courses.

TCR beta libraries were prepared from cDNA with unique molecular identifiers. TCRdb re-called the PCR reads with MiXCR, one entry per CDR3 protein. Of roughly 570,000 distinct CDR3 sequences listed, 30% to 40% are singletons. Findings and limits, study-wide: Normalized Chao1 diversity was significantly reduced in patients versus controls. There were five or six TRBV segments more frequent in patients than controls, and TRBV5-6, TRBV5-1 and TRBV20-1 were among them.

Only a few counts were recorded for this clonotype. The antigen remains unidentified. J was trimmed by 12 bases and V by 4 bases; bases with no gene match: 12. Germline V gene sequence: CDR1 DFQATT, CDR2 SNEGSKA (reference sequence). The CDR3 is made up of 15 amino acids. This clonotype was obtained from a girl aged 2-17 years with multiple sclerosis. The chain recombines TRBV20-1 with TRBJ2-3; 14 bases are a match to TRBD2. Sequenced: blood. The CDR3 protein is CSATGTSGGAQAQYF. CDR3 DNA: TGCAGTGCTACCGGGACTAGCGGGGGAGCCCAGGCTCAGTATTTT.